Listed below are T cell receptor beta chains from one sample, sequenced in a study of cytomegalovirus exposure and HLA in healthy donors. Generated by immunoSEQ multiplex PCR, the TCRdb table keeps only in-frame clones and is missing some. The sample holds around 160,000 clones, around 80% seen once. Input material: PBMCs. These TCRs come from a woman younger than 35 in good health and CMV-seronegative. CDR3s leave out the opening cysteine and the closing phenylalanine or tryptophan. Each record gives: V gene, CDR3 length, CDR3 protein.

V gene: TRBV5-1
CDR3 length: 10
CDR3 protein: ASRRDNYGYT

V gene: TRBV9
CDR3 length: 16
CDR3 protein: ASSAPRDRGHGANVLT

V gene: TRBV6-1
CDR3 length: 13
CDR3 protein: ASSEDSGGANEQF

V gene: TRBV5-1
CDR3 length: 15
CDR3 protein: ASSLNPGGLAKNIQY

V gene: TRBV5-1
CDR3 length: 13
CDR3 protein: ASSLAGAAMDGYT

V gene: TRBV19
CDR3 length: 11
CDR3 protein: ASAGQVNTEAF

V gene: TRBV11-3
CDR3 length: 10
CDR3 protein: ASSVRVYEQY

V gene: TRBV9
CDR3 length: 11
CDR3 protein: ASSAPLENIQY

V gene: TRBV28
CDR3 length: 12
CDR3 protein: ASSLERGKETQY

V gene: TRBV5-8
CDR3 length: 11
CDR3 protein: ASSLGQGGGYT

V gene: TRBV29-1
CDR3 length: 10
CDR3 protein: SGRGNTGELF

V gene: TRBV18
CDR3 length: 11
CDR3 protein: ASSPRGFTEAF

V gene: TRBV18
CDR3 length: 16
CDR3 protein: ASSPGLSGGPSNQPQH

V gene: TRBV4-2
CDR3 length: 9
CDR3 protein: ATDRGETQY

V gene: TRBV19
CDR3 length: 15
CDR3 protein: ASSTGLAGPRTDTQY

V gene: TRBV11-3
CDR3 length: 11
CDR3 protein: ASSLVSGNEQF

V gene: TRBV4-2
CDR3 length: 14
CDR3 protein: ASSQDRGLSNQPQH

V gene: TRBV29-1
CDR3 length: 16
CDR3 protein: SVEASGGLRFRTDTQY

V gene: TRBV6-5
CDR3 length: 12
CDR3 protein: ASRAQGIRQPQH

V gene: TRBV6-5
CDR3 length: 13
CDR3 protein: ASSYKTSGGNEQF

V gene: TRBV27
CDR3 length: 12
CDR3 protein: ASSARQGPYEQY

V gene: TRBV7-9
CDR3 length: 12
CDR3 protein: ASSLRDRGHTIY

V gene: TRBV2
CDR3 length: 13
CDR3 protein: ASRGGTSNTGELF

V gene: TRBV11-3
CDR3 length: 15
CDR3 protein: ASSFLGRRGISSGYT

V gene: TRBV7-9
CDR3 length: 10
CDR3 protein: ASSQDRDGYT

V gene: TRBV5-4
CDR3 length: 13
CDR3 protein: ASSFSSGTAYEQY

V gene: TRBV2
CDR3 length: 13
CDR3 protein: ASSEALAGDNEQF

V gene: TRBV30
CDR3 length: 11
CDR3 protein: ARSSGDGTEAF

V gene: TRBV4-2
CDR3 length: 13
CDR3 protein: ASSRRGGGRQPQH

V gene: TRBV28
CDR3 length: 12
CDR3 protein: ASRPPGQGYEQY

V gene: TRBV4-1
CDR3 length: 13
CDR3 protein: ASSPLGARDETQY

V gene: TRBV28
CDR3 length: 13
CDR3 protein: ASSLQTSGEETQY

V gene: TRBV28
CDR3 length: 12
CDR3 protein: ASSTGRSNEKLF

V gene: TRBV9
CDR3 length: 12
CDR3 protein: ASSVDHGPYEQY

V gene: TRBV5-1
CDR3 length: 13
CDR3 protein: ASSLGQGGSYEQY

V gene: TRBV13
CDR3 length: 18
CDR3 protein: ASSLGPGGIRGTGANVLT

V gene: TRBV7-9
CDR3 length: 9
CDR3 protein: SSSSRETQY

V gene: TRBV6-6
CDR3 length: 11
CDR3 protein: ASSPAVSYEQY

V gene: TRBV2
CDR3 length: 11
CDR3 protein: ASRAENTGELF

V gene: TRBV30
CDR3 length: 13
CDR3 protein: AWGPRQFTNYGYT

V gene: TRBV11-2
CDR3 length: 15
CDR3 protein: ASSLRLAGANTGELF

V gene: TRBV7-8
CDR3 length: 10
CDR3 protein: ASSWESGELF

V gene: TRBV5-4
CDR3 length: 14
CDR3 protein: ASSLGFKRGQETQY

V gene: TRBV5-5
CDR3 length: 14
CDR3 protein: ASSLVLAGLTGELF

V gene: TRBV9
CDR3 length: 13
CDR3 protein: ASSVVGQGNTEAF

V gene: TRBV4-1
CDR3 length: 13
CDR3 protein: ASSPIGLAVDEQF

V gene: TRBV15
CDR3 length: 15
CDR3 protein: ATSRLIPGQGYYGYT

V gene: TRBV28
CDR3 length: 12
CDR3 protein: ASSLVGKRDGYT

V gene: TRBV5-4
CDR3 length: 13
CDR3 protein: ASSLRTGTGRGYT

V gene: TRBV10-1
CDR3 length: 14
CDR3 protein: ASSDYRQPSGNTIY

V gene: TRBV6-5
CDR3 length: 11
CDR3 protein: ASSYRSERGAF

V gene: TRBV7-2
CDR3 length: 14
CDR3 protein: ASSLVGQGRPYEQY

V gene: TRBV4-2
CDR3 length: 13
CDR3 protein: ASSLDTGELTEAF

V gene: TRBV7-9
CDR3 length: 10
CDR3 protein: ASSRPGGEQY

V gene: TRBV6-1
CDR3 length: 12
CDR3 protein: ASSRQATNEKLF

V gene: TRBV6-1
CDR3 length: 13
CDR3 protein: ASRSQGRMNTEAF

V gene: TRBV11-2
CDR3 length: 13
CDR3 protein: ASSLDPKGVTEAF

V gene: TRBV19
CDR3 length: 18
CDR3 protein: ASSIRIPGTGWKMNTEAF

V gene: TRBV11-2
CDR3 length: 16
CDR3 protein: ASSPLNRVAGVAYEQY

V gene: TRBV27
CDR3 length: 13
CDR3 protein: ASSLSGQGLYEQY